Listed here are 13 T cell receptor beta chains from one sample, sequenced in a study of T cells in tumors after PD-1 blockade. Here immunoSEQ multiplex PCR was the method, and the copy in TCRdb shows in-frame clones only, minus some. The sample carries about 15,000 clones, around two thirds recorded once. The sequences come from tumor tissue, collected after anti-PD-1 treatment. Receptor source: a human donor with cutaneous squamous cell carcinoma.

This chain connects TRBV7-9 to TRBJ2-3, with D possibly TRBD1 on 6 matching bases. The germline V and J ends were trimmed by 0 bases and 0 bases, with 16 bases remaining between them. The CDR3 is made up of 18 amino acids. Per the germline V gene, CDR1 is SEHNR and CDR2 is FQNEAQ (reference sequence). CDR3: CASSLAWQGFPSTDTQYF. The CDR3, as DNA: TGTGCCAGCAGCTTAGCGTGGCAGGGGTTCCCGAGCACAGATACGCAGTATTTT.

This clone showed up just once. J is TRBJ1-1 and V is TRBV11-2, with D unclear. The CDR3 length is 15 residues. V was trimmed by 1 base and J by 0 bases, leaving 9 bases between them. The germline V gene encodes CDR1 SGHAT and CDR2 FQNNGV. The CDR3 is CASSLVGVLNTEAFF. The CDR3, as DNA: TGTGCCAGCAGCTTAGTAGGAGTCCTGAACACTGAAGCTTTCTTT.

The CDR3 nucleotides are TGCGCCAGCAGCAGAAGGAAGGGTTTCGGGGAGCTGTTTTTT. This gives the protein CASSRRKGFGELFF. This chain joins TRBV10-1 and TRBJ2-2, with D unresolved. The CDR3 length is 14 residues. Germline CDR1 WNHNN, CDR2 SYGVQD (reference sequence). V gave up 6 bases and J gave up 7 bases, with 15 bases separating them.

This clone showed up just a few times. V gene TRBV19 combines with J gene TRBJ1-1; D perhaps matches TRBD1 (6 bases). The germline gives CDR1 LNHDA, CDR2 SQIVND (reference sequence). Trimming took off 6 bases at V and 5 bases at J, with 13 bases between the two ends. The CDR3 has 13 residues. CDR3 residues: CASRGGARTEAFF. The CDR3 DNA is TGTGCCAGTAGGGGGGGGGCGAGGACTGAAGCTTTCTTT.

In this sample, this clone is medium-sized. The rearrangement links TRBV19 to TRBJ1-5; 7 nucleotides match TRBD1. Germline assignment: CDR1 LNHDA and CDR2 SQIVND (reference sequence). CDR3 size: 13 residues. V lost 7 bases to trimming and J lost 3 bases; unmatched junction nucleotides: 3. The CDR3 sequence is CASKDRANQPQHF. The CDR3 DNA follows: TGTGCCAGTAAAGACAGGGCCAATCAGCCCCAGCATTTT. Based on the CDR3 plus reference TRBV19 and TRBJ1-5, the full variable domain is DGGITQSPKYLFRKEGQNVTLSCEQNLNHDAMYWYRQDPGQGLRLIYYSQIVNDFQKGDIAEGYSVSREKKESFPLTVTSAQKNPTAFYLCASKDRANQPQHFGDGTRLSIL.

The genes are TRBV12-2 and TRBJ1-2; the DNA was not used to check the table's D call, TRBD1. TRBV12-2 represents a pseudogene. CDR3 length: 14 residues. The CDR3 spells CASRLSGGAYGYTF. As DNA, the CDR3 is TGTGCAAGTCGCTTATCAGGGGGCGCGTATGGCTACACCTTC.

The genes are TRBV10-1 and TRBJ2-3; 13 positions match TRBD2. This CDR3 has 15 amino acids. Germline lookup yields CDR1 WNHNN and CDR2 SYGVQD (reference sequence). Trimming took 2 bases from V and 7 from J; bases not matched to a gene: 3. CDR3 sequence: CASSEGTSGVNTQYF. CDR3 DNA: TGCGCCAGCAGTGAGGGGACTAGCGGGGTGAATACGCAGTATTTT.

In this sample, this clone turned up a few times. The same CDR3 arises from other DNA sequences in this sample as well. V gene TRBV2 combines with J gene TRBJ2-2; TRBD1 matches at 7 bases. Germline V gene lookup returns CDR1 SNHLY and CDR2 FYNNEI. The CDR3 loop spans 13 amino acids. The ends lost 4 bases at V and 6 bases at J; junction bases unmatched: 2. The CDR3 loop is CASSVRGSGELFF. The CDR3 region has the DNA TGTGCCAGCAGTGTCAGGGGGTCCGGGGAGCTGTTTTTT.

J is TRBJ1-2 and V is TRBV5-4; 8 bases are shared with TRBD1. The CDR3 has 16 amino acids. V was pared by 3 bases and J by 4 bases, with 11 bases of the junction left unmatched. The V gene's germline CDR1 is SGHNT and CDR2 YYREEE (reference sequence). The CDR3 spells CASSWDRPTGSYGYTF. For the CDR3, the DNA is TGTGCCAGCAGCTGGGACAGGCCCACAGGGAGCTATGGCTACACCTTC.

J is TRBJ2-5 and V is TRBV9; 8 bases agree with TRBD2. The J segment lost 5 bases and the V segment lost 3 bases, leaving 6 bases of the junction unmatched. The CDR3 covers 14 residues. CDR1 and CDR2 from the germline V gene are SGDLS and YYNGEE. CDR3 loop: CASSAPGGLETQYF. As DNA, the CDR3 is TGTGCCAGCAGCGCCCCGGGGGGGCTGGAGACCCAGTACTTC.

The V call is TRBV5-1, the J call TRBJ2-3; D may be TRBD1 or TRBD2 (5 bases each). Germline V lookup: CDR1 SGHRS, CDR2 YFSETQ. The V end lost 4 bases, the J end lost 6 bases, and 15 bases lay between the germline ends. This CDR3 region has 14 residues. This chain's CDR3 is CASSPGTSLDTQYF. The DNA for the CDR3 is TGCGCCAGCAGCCCCGGGACCTCTTTGGATACGCAGTATTTT.

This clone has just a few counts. The DNA of the CDR3 is TGTGCCAGCAGCGAGTCCCGGGACAGGGTTGGGGCCAACGTCCTGACTTTC. Translating it yields CASSESRDRVGANVLTF. This chain connects TRBV9 to TRBJ2-6; 9 positions agree with TRBD1. There are 17 residues in the CDR3. The germline V gene encodes CDR1 SGDLS and CDR2 YYNGEE. V lost 3 bases, J lost 3 bases, and 7 bases stayed unmatched.

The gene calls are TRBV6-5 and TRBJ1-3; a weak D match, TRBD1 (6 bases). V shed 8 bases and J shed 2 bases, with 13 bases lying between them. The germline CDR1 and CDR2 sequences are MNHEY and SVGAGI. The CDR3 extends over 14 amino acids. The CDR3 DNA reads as TGTGCCAGCTTTAACCCAGGGGCTGGAAACACCATATATTTT. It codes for CASFNPGAGNTIYF.